This T cell receptor beta chain was identified during a study of T cell responses to AZD1222 COVID-19 vaccine. V was shortened by 4 bases and J by 3 bases, with 13 bases between the two germline ends. Germline lookup yields CDR1 SGHTA and CDR2 FQGNSA. CDR3 size: 14 residues. Measured with immunoSEQ multiplex PCR; TCRdb has only the in-frame clones, and not every one. The sample shows over 30,000 clones, about 88% of them seen only once. General study points: The donors showed a predominance of white British ancestry and of females, with possible underestimation of clonal diversity.

As for this clone: What it recognizes is unknown.

The chain carries TRBV7-2 and TRBJ2-7; D gene unclear. The sequence was collected from an adult who received the MenACWY meningococcal vaccine as a control. Sample: peripheral blood, taken 28 days after the second dose of the MenACWY control vaccine. As DNA, the CDR3 is TGTGCCAGCAGCTACTCGGGTCGCGACTACGAGCAGTACTTC. This sequence encodes CASSYSGRDYEQYF.